This T cell receptor (beta chain) comes out of a study of blood T cell repertoires in COVID-19. Study-wide context: Sources were T cells, B-cell-depleted T cells, or PBMCs; the material itself was cDNA or gDNA.

Only in-frame clones appear in the TCRdb table, and some are missing; sequencing was by immunoSEQ multiplex PCR. The sample includes 350,000 or so clones, about nine tenths of them seen just once. Trimming at V came to 4 bases and at J to 7 bases, leaving 5 bases not matched to a gene. The germline CDR1 and CDR2 sequences are SGHRS and YFSETQ. The CDR3 consists of 13 residues. The clonotype originates from a woman younger than 45 who had been exposed to COVID-19. Sequencing was done on a sample of PBMCs or T cells enriched from blood (not recorded which). The gene calls are TRBV5-1 and TRBJ2-7; 10 bases are shared with TRBD2. In DNA, the CDR3 is TGCGCCAGCAGCGTAACTAGCGGGAAGGAGCAGTACTTC. As protein: CASSVTSGKEQYF.